These T cell receptor beta chains were read from a single sample in a study of T cell changes during pregnancy in multiple sclerosis. The protocol was immunoSEQ multiplex PCR, while the TCRdb copy is restricted to in-frame clones and leaves out a portion. This table holds about 51,000 clones, 80% to 95% found once. Here the sequenced sample was CD4+ T cells from peripheral blood mononuclear cells, taken in the third trimester of pregnancy. The receptors come from a female donor with multiple sclerosis, enrolled in a pregnancy study. Each CDR3 is given with its conserved first and last residue. D genes are given only for firm matches. Clone sizes are given selectively: once, few, many, or a class where the clone is expanded.

TRBD1,-,TRBJ2-3,TRBV6-5,TGTGCCAGCAGCAGGGACAGGGGTAGCACAGATACGCAGTATTTT,CASSRDRGSTDTQYF
-,-,TRBJ2-7,TRBV18,TGTGCCAGCTCACCACGGCAGGCGAGCTCCTACGAGCAGTACTTC,CASSPRQASSYEQYF
TRBD1,-,TRBJ2-2,TRBV4-3,TGCGCCAGCAGCCTACAGGGGGCAACCGGGGAGCTGTTTTTT,CASSLQGATGELFF
TRBD2,-,TRBJ2-1,TRBV6-5,TGTGCCAGCAGGAATAGCGGGACCCCCAATGAGCAGTTCTTC,CASRNSGTPNEQFF
TRBD1,-,TRBJ1-1,TRBV6-1,TGTGCCAGCAGTGTCGACAGGGGTGGTACTGAAGCTTTCTTT,CASSVDRGGTEAFF
TRBD1,-,TRBJ1-2,TRBV6-5,TGTGCCAGCAGTTACGGGGTAGGGGGCTATTATGGCTACACCTTC,CASSYGVGGYYGYTF
TRBD2,few,TRBJ2-1,TRBV10-3,TGTGCCATCAGGGGGGGACTAGCGGGAGATGAGCAGTTCTTC,CAIRGGLAGDEQFF
TRBD2,-,TRBJ2-3,TRBV27,TGTGCCAGCAGTTTACGGGGCCTAGCGGGAGGAGGAGATACGCAGTATTTT,CASSLRGLAGGGDTQYF
TRBD1,-,TRBJ1-2,TRBV27,TGTGCCAGCAGTCCCCGGACAGGTATTGGCTATGGCTACACCTTC,CASSPRTGIGYGYTF
TRBD1,-,TRBJ1-4,TRBV19,TGTGCCAGTAGTATCAGACAGGGGGAAGTCGGGCTGTTTTTT,CASSIRQGEVGLFF
-,-,TRBJ1-1,TRBV28,TGTGCCAGCCTCCAAAGGGGTCTCGAGGCTTTCTTT,CASLQRGLEAFF
-,-,TRBJ1-5,TRBV28,TGTGCCAGCAGCTCGGCTGGTGGCGGAAGTCTTAGCAATCAGCCCCAGCATTTT,CASSSAGGGSLSNQPQHF
TRBD2,-,TRBJ2-2,TRBV7-6,TGTGCCAGCAACCGACTAGCGGGCACCGGGGAGCTGTTTTTT,CASNRLAGTGELFF
-,-,TRBJ1-5,TRBV20-1,TGCAGTACGGGTCCCCAGCATTTT,CSTGPQHF
-,-,TRBJ1-2,TRBV5-1,TGCGCCAGCAGCAACCCCCGGGGATTACTCAACTATGGCTACACCTTC,CASSNPRGLLNYGYTF
-,-,TRBJ2-1,TRBV28,TGTGCCAGCAGTTTCCGGACAGAGCCGAGGGGGCAGTTCTTC,CASSFRTEPRGQFF
TRBD1,-,TRBJ2-7,TRBV25-1,TGTGCCAGCGAAAGAACCGGGACAGGGGAGTACGAGCAGTACTTC,CASERTGTGEYEQYF
TRBD1,-,TRBJ2-5,TRBV19,TGTGCCAGTAGTGCCTGGGGACAGGGTCGGGAGACCCAGTACTTC,CASSAWGQGRETQYF
-,-,TRBJ2-5,TRBV27,TGTGCCAGCAAACATGCCCCCCAAGAGACCCAGTACTTC,CASKHAPQETQYF
TRBD2,-,TRBJ2-3,TRBV5-4,TGTGCCAGTTCCGTCCCGGCTAGCGGGAGGCCCCATAGCACAGATACGCAGTATTTT,CASSVPASGRPHSTDTQYF
-,-,TRBJ2-3,TRBV28,TGTGCCAGCAGTTTATTGGTCGGACTGGCGGCAGATACGCAGTATTTT,CASSLLVGLAADTQYF
TRBD2,-,TRBJ2-1,TRBV28,TGTGCCAGCAGCAATAGCGGGAGTCCCAACAATGAGCAGTTCTTC,CASSNSGSPNNEQFF
TRBD2,-,TRBJ2-7,TRBV25-1,TGTGCCAGCAGCAAGCTAGCGGGAGGCTCCTACGAGCAGTACTTC,CASSKLAGGSYEQYF
TRBD2,-,TRBJ2-7,TRBV27,TGTGCCAGCAGAGCTAGCGGGAGTGGATACGAGCAGTACTTC,CASRASGSGYEQYF